A single sample is the source of the 19 T cell receptor beta chains below, sequenced in a study of brain T cells in children with intractable seizures. Time point noted: blood from clinic visit 5 months post-surgery; TSC patient then seizure free. TCRdb's copy holds only in-frame clones and misses some; the assay was immunoSEQ multiplex PCR. Of 340,000 or so clones in the sample, approximately 93% were seen once. The sample was peripheral blood, taken roughly 5 months after surgery. The receptors were sampled from a boy in the first two years of life with tuberous sclerosis and intractable seizures.

The V and J genes are TRBV14 and TRBJ1-3, with D unresolved. This CDR3 spans 15 amino acids. Germline CDR1 and CDR2: SGHDN and FVKESK. The V end lost 5 bases, the J end lost 4 bases, and 15 bases lay between the germline ends. The CDR3 loop reads CASSSARIFGNTIYF. In DNA form, the CDR3 reads TGTGCCAGCAGCTCCGCGAGGATATTCGGAAACACCATATATTTT.

This chain joins TRBV5-1 and TRBJ2-7; perhaps D is TRBD1 or TRBD2 (5 bases each). The germline CDR1 and CDR2 sequences are SGHRS and YFSETQ. The CDR3 covers 14 residues. The V and J ends lost 7 bases and 3 bases respectively, with 17 bases between them. The CDR3 region has the DNA TGCGCCAGCGGACCAGCCGGGGCCTACTACGAGCAGTACTTC. Residues: CASGPAGAYYEQYF. The whole variable domain, filled in from reference TRBV5-1 and TRBJ2-7, reads KAGVTQTPRYLIKTRGQQVTLSCSPISGHRSVSWYQQTPGQGLQFLFEYFSETQRNKGNFPGRFSGRQFSNSRSEMNVSTLELGDSALYLCASGPAGAYYEQYFGPGTRLTVT.

The J gene is TRBJ2-5, the V gene TRBV4-2; TRBD2 aligns across 11 bases. Germline V gene data show CDR1 as LGHNA and CDR2 as YNFKEQ. V lost 5 bases and J lost 3; bases outside the gene matches: 8. CDR3 length: 16 amino acids. Written as DNA, the CDR3 is TGTGCCAGCAGCATAGCGGGGGGGCGGGTAGAAGAGACCCAGTACTTC. It yields the protein CASSIAGGRVEETQYF.

CDR3 nucleotide sequence: TGTGCCAGCAGCTTAGTCGGGGGATCCGGGGAGCTGTTTTTT. Residues: CASSLVGGSGELFF. V and J are TRBV7-2 and TRBJ2-2, with D perhaps matching TRBD2 (6 bases). The ends were cut back, 1 base at V and 6 bases at J, with 9 bases in the middle. The CDR3 sequence is 14 residues long. Germline V gives CDR1 SGHTA, CDR2 FQGNSA.

V usage is TRBV7-9 and J usage is TRBJ2-1; either TRBD1 or TRBD2 may fit D (5 bases each). Germline V gene lookup returns CDR1 SEHNR and CDR2 FQNEAQ (reference sequence). The CDR3 totals 15 residues. V lost 9 bases to trimming and J lost 2 bases, with 17 bases between them. CDR3 coding DNA: TGTGCCAGTACGACCCCCGGGACCGCCTACAATGAGCAGTTCTTC. Residues: CASTTPGTAYNEQFF.

This clone was picked up one time. Here the CDR3 DNA reads TGTGCCACCAGTGACGCCGCCGGGACAGGAATTACTGAAGCTTTCTTT. Residues: CATSDAAGTGITEAFF. This sequence joins TRBV24-1 and TRBJ1-1, with 8 bases matching TRBD1. With 4 bases clipped from V and 5 bases from J, the junction kept 11 bases outside the gene matches. From germline, CDR1 is KGHDR and CDR2 SFDVKD. There are 16 residues in the CDR3.

This chain links TRBV2 with TRBJ2-7; TRBD2 matches 7 bases. The germline V gene encodes CDR1 SNHLY and CDR2 FYNNEI. The V segment lost 5 bases and the J segment 0 bases; nucleotides outside the gene matches: 7. This CDR3 has 15 amino acids. The CDR3 nucleotides are TGTGCCAGCAGTCCGCCCCGGGACTACTCCTACGAGCAGTACTTC. Its protein product is CASSPPRDYSYEQYF. The full variable domain, with the rest looked up from reference TRBV2 and TRBJ2-7, is EPEVTQTPSHQVTQMGQEVILRCVPISNHLYFYWYRQILGQKVEFLVSFYNNEISEKSEIFDDQFSVERPDGSNFTLKIRSTKLEDSAMYFCASSPPRDYSYEQYFGPGTRLTVT.

This clone appeared a single time. The CDR3 reads CASSPGGLPQETQYF. The DNA of the CDR3 is TGTGCCAGCAGCCCAGGGGGGCTCCCCCAAGAGACCCAGTACTTC. The chain is built from TRBV7-8 and TRBJ2-5, with D possibly being TRBD1 (7 bases). Germline-derived CDR1 and CDR2 are SGHVS and FQNEAQ. The CDR3 is made up of 15 amino acids. Trimming cost V 5 bases and J 1 base, with 14 bases left between them.

V gene TRBV20-1 combines with J gene TRBJ2-2; either TRBD1 or TRBD2 may supply D (6 bases each). There are 11 residues in the CDR3. Per the germline V gene, CDR1 is DFQATT and CDR2 is SNEGSKA (reference sequence). V was shortened by 6 bases and J by 6 bases, with 8 bases between the two germline ends. The CDR3 region is CSAEGAGELFF. In DNA, the CDR3 is TGCAGTGCGGAGGGGGCCGGGGAGCTGTTTTTT.

The rearrangement uses TRBV19 and TRBJ1-6; tentative D call: TRBD1 (5 bases). V was trimmed by 6 bases and J by 5 bases, leaving 11 bases between them. The germline V gene has CDR1 LNHDA and CDR2 SQIVND (reference sequence). The CDR3 runs 14 residues. The CDR3 loop is CASSPGTDNSPLHF. The CDR3 DNA reads TGTGCCAGTAGCCCCGGGACGGATAATTCACCCCTCCACTTT.

The chain uses TRBV24-1 and TRBJ1-2; no definite D call. The ends were cut back, 3 bases at V and 0 bases at J, with 7 bases in the middle. This CDR3 has 14 amino acids. In germline, CDR1 is KGHDR, CDR2 SFDVKD. CDR3 nucleotide sequence: TGTGCCACCAGTGATCCGACCGCTAACTATGGCTACACCTTC. Translation gives CATSDPTANYGYTF.

The chain employs TRBV27 and TRBJ2-1, with unresolved D. The V end was cut by 0 bases, the J end by 5 bases, with 2 bases between. Germline V gene lookup returns CDR1 MNHEY and CDR2 SMNVEV (reference sequence). The CDR3 is 12 residues long. For the CDR3, the DNA is TGTGCCAGCAGTTTATCGAACAATGAGCAGTTCTTC. It specifies CASSLSNNEQFF.

With regard to this clone: At one boundary the junction diverges from the germline segment, which might be a read error. The chain couples TRBV2 to TRBJ2-3; D unclear. CDR1 and CDR2 from the germline V gene are SNHLY and FYNNEI. This CDR3 is 13 amino acids long. The CDR3 sequence is CAGSSPFTDTQYF. DNA for the CDR3: TGTGCCGGCAGTTCTCCGTTCACAGATACGCAGTATTTT.

The chain is built from TRBV6-5 and TRBJ2-7; weak D call: TRBD2 (5 bases). V was shortened by 2 bases and J by 2 bases, with 13 bases between the two germline ends. From germline, CDR1 is MNHEY and CDR2 SVGAGI. The CDR3 contains 15 residues. For the CDR3, the DNA is TGTGCCAGCAGTTACATGGGGAGTTCGACCTACGAGCAGTACTTC. Protein sequence: CASSYMGSSTYEQYF.

The sample holds a few counts of this clone. This chain connects TRBV19 to TRBJ1-2; TRBD1 matches at 8 bases. The germline V gene has CDR1 LNHDA and CDR2 SQIVND (reference sequence). The CDR3 is made up of 16 amino acids. V shed 4 bases, J shed 2 bases, and the junction held 9 bases outside the gene matches. This CDR3 reads CASSTTGTGVNYGYTF. CDR3 bases: TGTGCCAGTAGTACCACCGGGACAGGCGTCAACTATGGCTACACCTTC.

V is TRBV11-2 and J is TRBJ2-7; 8 bases line up with TRBD1. The CDR3 runs 14 residues. Trimming removed 3 bases from V and 2 bases from J; junction bases left unmatched: 3. Germline V gives CDR1 SGHAT, CDR2 FQNNGV. The CDR3 nucleotides are TGTGCCAGCAGCTTCCTACAGGGGGCCTACGAGCAGTACTTC. Amino acid sequence: CASSFLQGAYEQYF.

Written as DNA, the CDR3 is TGTGCCAGCAGTGAAAAAGGACAAACCACCATAAAGGGCAATCAGCCCCAGCATTTT. Residues: CASSEKGQTTIKGNQPQHF. V and J are TRBV6-1 and TRBJ1-5, with a tentative D call TRBD1 (5 bases). Per the germline V gene, CDR1 is MNHNS and CDR2 is SASEGT. The CDR3 sequence is 19 residues long. V lost 2 bases, J lost 2 bases, and 22 bases lay in between.

J is TRBJ1-1 and V is TRBV7-8; D may be TRBD1 (6 bases). CDR3 length equals 13 residues. The V gene's germline CDR1 is SGHVS and CDR2 FQNEAQ. V lost 4 bases to trimming and J lost 3 bases, with 9 bases between them. The CDR3, as DNA: TGTGCCAGCAGCTGGGGGCAGGACACTGAAGCTTTCTTT. It encodes CASSWGQDTEAFF.

The genes are TRBV12-3 or TRBV12-4 and TRBJ1-2; D is uncertain. CDR3 size: 13 residues. With 3 bases removed from V and 4 bases from J, the gap between germline ends came to 9 bases. CDR3 nucleotide sequence: TGTGCCAGCAGTTTTGATGGGATCTATGGCTACACCTTC. This gives the protein CASSFDGIYGYTF.